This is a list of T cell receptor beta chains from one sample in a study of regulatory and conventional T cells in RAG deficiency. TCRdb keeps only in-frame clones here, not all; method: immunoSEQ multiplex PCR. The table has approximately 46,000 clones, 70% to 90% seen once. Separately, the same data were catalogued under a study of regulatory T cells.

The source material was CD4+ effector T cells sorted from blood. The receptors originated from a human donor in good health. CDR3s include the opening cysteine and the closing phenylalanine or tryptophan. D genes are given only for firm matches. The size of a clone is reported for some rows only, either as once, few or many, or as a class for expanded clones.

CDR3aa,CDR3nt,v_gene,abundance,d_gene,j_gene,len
CASSPVVGEKLFF,TGTGCCAGCAGCCCTGTTGTCGGGGAAAAACTGTTTTTT,TRBV7-8,-,-,TRBJ1-4,13
CASSASSGRASNEQFF,TGTGCCAGCAGCGCGTCTAGCGGGAGGGCCAGTAATGAGCAGTTCTTC,TRBV9,-,TRBD2,TRBJ2-1,16
CASSMQGWGYTF,TGTGCCAGTAGTATGCAGGGTTGGGGCTACACCTTC,TRBV19,-,-,TRBJ1-2,12
CASSLGSGAQETQYF,TGTGCCAGCAGCTTAGGGTCAGGGGCCCAAGAGACCCAGTACTTC,TRBV7-1,-,-,TRBJ2-5,15
CASSAGGQGEKLFF,TGTGCCAGCTCGGCAGGGGGCCAAGGTGAAAAACTGTTTTTT,TRBV2,-,TRBD1,TRBJ1-4,14
CASRPGLRNTGELFF,TGTGCCAGCAGGCCGGGACTAAGGAACACCGGGGAGCTGTTTTTT,TRBV28,-,TRBD2,TRBJ2-2,15
CASRTGVEKLFF,TGTGCCAGTAGGACAGGGGTTGAAAAACTGTTTTTT,TRBV19,few,TRBD1,TRBJ1-4,12
CASSPAWGSNYGYTF,TGTGCCAGCAGCCCGGCTTGGGGATCTAACTATGGCTACACCTTC,TRBV6-1,-,-,TRBJ1-2,15
CASSQRTGGYGYTF,TGTGCCAGCAGTCAAAGGACCGGGGGGTATGGCTACACCTTC,TRBV27,-,-,TRBJ1-2,14
CASSPSDSAVYGNTIYF,TGTGCCAGCAGCCCCTCGGACAGCGCAGTTTATGGAAACACCATATATTTT,TRBV9,-,-,TRBJ1-3,17
CASSGEGIALDNQPQHF,TGTGCCAGCAGTGGGGAGGGGATAGCCTTGGACAATCAGCCCCAGCATTTT,TRBV6-1,-,-,TRBJ1-5,17
CASHRPFRRETQYF,TGTGCCAGCCACCGACCCTTTCGTAGGGAGACCCAGTACTTC,TRBV28,-,-,TRBJ2-5,14
CASSTFQRSEAFF,TGTGCCAGCAGTACCTTTCAAAGGAGCGAAGCTTTCTTT,TRBV27,-,-,TRBJ1-1,13
CASSIVGRGLGKTEAFF,TGTGCCAGTAGTATAGTTGGCAGGGGGCTAGGAAAGACTGAAGCTTTCTTT,TRBV19,-,TRBD1,TRBJ1-1,17
CASSFQNQPQHF,TGTGCCAGTAGCTTCCAAAATCAGCCCCAGCATTTT,TRBV19,few,-,TRBJ1-5,12
CASSLEVTGELFF,TGTGCCAGTAGTCTCGAAGTTACCGGGGAGCTGTTTTTT,TRBV19,-,-,TRBJ2-2,13
CASINGRRNTEAFF,TGTGCCAGCATCAACGGTCGGCGGAACACTGAAGCTTTCTTT,TRBV28,-,-,TRBJ1-1,14
CASSANPGGNEQFF,TGTGCCAGCAGTGCCAATCCAGGGGGGAATGAGCAGTTCTTC,TRBV6-4,-,-,TRBJ2-1,14
CASSMWGLDGMNTEAFF,TGTGCCAGTAGTATGTGGGGTCTGGACGGAATGAACACTGAAGCTTTCTTT,TRBV19,-,-,TRBJ1-1,17
CASSVVGSHDGTQYF,TGTGCCAGCAGCGTAGTTGGCAGCCACGACGGTACCCAGTACTTC,TRBV9,-,-,TRBJ2-5,15
CASGQGANSPLHF,TGTGCCAGTGGGCAGGGGGCTAATTCACCCCTCCACTTT,TRBV19,-,TRBD1,TRBJ1-6,13
CASSSPGSYEQYF,TGTGCCAGCAGTTCCCCAGGTTCCTACGAGCAGTACTTC,TRBV6-1,-,-,TRBJ2-7,13
CASSAERGSYGYTF,TGTGCCAGCAGTGCTGAAAGGGGATCCTATGGCTACACCTTC,TRBV27,few,-,TRBJ1-2,14
CASRMLAVGTYNEQFF,TGTGCCAGCAGAATGCTAGCGGTAGGGACCTACAATGAGCAGTTCTTC,TRBV27,-,TRBD2,TRBJ2-1,16
CASSPAGTGGAEQYF,TGCGCCAGCAGCCCGGCCGGGACAGGGGGCGCCGAGCAGTACTTC,TRBV5-1,once,TRBD1,TRBJ2-7,15
CASGRPGSNGYTF,TGTGCCAGCGGCCGTCCGGGATCAAATGGCTACACCTTC,TRBV2,-,-,TRBJ1-2,13
CASSPDRGYTGELFF,TGTGCCAGCAGCCCGGACAGGGGCTACACCGGGGAGCTGTTTTTT,TRBV6-5,-,TRBD1,TRBJ2-2,15
CASSPSTGMDTEAFF,TGTGCCAGCTCACCATCGACAGGGATGGACACTGAAGCTTTCTTT,TRBV18,-,TRBD1,TRBJ1-1,15
CASSLGQGPTYNEQFF,TGCGCCAGCAGCTTGGGACAGGGGCCGACCTACAATGAGCAGTTCTTC,TRBV5-1,-,TRBD1,TRBJ2-1,16
CASGLRQNTEAFF,TGTGCCAGCGGCCTCAGGCAGAACACTGAAGCTTTCTTT,TRBV6-5,-,-,TRBJ1-1,13
CASSLGSSGDTDTQYF,TGCGCCAGCAGCTTGGGGTCTAGCGGCGACACAGATACGCAGTATTTT,TRBV5-1,-,TRBD2,TRBJ2-3,16
CAISEPDSYEQYF,TGTGCCATCAGTGAACCAGACAGCTACGAGCAGTACTTC,TRBV10-3,-,-,TRBJ2-7,13
CASRGQGRYEQYF,TGTGCCAGCAGGGGACAGGGCCGCTACGAGCAGTACTTC,TRBV6-5,-,TRBD1,TRBJ2-7,13